This paragraph reports one TCR beta chain. This entry belongs to a study of T cell responses to AZD1222 COVID-19 vaccine. TCRdb's table, derived via immunoSEQ multiplex PCR, lists solely in-frame clones and lacks some. The data show some 150,000 clones, with about 93% seen just once and roughly 5% held by the top ten. Trimming removed 3 bases at V and 0 bases at J, with 6 bases between. Germline V CDR1 and CDR2: SGHNT, YYREEE (reference sequence). This CDR3 contains 14 residues. The material was peripheral blood, obtained on day 0 of AZD1222 vaccination. This clonotype was obtained from an adult in good health. The chain is built from TRBV5-4 and TRBJ1-4, with unresolved D. In DNA, the CDR3 is TGTGCCAGCAGCTCCCCCTCAACTAATGAAAAACTGTTTTTT. As protein: CASSSPSTNEKLFF.